The clone carrying this T cell receptor (beta chain) has just a few counts. These data originate in a study of naive and memory T cell subsets. RNA was extracted from around 2.7 ml of whole blood of healthy adults. The library had UMIs added by 3' ligation of an oligonucleotide to TCR cDNA. Cells were not sorted; total RNA input targeted about 1 to 1000 ng. Germline assignment: CDR1 SQVTM and CDR2 ANQGSEA. Trimming removed 7 bases at V and 1 base at J, with 10 bases between. CDR3 length equals 12 residues. Blood and skin TCR RNA was reverse transcribed with alpha and beta constant primers. TCRdb used MiXCR to reprocess the 5' RACE reads, holding one entry per CDR3 protein. Here the sample spans 25,000 to 30,000 distinct CDR3 sequences, 20% to 25% being singletons.

This receptor was obtained from a female donor in good health. The rearrangement links TRBV29-1 to TRBJ2-5; D unclear. CDR3 protein: CSADKSQETQYF. Here the CDR3 DNA reads TGCAGCGCAGACAAGTCCCAAGAGACCCAGTACTTC.